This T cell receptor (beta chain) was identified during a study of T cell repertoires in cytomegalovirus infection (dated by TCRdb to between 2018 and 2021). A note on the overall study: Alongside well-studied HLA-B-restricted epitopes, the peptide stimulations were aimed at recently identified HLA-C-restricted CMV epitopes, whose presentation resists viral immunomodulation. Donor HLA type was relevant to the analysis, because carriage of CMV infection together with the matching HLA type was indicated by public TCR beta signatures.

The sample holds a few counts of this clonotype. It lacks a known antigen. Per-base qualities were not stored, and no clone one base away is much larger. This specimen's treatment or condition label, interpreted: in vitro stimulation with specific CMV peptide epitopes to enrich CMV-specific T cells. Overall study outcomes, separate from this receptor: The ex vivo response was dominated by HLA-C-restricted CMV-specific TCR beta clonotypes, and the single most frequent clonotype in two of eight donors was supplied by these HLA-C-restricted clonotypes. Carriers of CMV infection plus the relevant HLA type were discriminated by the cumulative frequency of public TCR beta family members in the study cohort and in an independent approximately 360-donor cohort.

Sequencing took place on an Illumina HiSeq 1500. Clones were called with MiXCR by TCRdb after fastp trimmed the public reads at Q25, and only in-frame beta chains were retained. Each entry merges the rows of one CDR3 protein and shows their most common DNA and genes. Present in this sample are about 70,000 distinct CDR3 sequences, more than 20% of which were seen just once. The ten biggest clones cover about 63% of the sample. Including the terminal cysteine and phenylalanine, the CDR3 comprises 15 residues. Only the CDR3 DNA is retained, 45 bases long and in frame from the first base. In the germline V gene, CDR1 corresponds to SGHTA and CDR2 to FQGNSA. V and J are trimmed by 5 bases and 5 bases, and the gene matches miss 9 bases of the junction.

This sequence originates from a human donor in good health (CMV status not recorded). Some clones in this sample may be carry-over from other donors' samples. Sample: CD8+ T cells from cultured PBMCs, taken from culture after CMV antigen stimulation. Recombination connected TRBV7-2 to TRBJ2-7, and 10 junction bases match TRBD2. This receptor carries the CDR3 CASSIERGGFHEQYF. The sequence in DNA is TGTGCCAGCAGCATCGAGCGGGGGGGCTTCCACGAGCAGTACTTC. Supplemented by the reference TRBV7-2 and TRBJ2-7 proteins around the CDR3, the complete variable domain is GAGVSQSPSNKVTEKGKDVELRCDPISGHTALYWYRQSLGQGLEFLIYFQGNSAPDKSGLPSDRFSAERTGGSVSTLTIQRTQQEDSAVYLCASSIERGGFHEQYFGPGTRLTVT.